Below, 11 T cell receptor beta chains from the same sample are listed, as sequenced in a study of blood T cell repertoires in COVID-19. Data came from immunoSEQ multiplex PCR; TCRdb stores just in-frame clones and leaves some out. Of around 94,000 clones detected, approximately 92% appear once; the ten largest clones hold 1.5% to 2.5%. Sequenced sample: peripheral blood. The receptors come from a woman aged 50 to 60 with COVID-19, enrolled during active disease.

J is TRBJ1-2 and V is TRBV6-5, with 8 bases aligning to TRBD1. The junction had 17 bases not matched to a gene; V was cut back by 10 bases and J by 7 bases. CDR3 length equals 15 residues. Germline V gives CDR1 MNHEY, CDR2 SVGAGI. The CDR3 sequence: CATSGGLGQGGGYTF. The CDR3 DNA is TGTGCCACCTCCGGGGGTCTAGGACAGGGTGGTGGCTACACCTTC.

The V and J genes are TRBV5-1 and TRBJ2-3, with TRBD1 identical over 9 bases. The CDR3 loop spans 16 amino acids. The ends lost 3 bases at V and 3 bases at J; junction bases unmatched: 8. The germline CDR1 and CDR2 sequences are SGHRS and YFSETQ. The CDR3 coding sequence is TGCGCCAGCAGCTCCCACAGGGGGCTTAGGACAGATACGCAGTATTTT. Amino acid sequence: CASSSHRGLRTDTQYF. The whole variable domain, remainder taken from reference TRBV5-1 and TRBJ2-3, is KAGVTQTPRYLIKTRGQQVTLSCSPISGHRSVSWYQQTPGQGLQFLFEYFSETQRNKGNFPGRFSGRQFSNSRSEMNVSTLELGDSALYLCASSSHRGLRTDTQYFGPGTRLTVL.

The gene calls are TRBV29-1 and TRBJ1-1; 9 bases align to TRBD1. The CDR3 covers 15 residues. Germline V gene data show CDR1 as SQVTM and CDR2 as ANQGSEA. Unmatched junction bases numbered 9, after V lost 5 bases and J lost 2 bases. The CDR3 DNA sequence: TGCAGCGTTATACCGGGACAGGGTCTCAACACTGAAGCTTTCTTT. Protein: CSVIPGQGLNTEAFF.

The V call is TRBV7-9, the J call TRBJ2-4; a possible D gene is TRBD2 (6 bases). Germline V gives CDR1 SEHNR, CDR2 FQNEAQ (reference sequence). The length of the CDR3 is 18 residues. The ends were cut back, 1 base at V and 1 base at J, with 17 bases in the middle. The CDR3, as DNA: TGTGCCAGCAGCTTAGTGGACCCCGGAGGGGTGGCCAAAAACATTCAGTACTTC. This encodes CASSLVDPGGVAKNIQYF.

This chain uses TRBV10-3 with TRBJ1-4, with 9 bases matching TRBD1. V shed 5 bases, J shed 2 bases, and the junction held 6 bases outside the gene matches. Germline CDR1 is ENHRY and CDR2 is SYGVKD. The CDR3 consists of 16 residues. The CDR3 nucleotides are TGTGCCATCAGTCGACAGGGGGGTTCGACTAATGAAAAACTGTTTTTT. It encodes CAISRQGGSTNEKLFF.

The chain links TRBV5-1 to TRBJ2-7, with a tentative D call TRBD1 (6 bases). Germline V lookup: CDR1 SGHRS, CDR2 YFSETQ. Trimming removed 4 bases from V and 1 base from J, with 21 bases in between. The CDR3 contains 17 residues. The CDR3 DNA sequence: TGCGCCAGCAGCCCGAACCTCGGTCAGGGGAGTTCCTACGAGCAGTACTTC. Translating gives CASSPNLGQGSSYEQYF.

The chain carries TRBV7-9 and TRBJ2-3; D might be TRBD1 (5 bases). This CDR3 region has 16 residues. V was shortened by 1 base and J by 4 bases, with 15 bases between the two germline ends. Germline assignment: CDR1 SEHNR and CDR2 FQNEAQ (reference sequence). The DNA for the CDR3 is TGTGCCAGCAGCTTAGTAGGAAGGGGCGCGGCAGATACGCAGTATTTT. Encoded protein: CASSLVGRGAADTQYF. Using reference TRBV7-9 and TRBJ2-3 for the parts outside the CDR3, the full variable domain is DTGVSQNPRHKITKRGQNVTFRCDPISEHNRLYWYRQTLGQGPEFLTYFQNEAQLEKSRLLSDRFSAERPKGSFSTLEIQRTEQGDSAMYLCASSLVGRGAADTQYFGPGTRLTVL.

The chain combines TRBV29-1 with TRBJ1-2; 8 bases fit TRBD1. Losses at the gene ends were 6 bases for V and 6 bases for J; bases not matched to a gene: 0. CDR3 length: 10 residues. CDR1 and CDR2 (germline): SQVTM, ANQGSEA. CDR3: CSVDRDGYTF. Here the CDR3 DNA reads TGCAGCGTGGACAGGGATGGCTACACCTTC.

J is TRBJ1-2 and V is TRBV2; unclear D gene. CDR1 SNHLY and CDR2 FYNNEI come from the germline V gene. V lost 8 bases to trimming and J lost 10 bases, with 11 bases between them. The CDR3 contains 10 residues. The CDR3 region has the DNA TGTGCCAGCGGCGGGAGAGACTACACCTTC. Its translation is CASGGRDYTF.

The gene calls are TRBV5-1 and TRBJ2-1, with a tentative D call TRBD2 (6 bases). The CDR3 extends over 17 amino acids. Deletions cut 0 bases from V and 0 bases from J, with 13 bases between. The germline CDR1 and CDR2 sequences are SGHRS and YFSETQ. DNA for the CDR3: TGCGCCAGCAGCTTGGGGCCCGGGGGTACCTCCTACAATGAGCAGTTCTTC. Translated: CASSLGPGGTSYNEQFF. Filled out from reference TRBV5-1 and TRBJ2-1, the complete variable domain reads KAGVTQTPRYLIKTRGQQVTLSCSPISGHRSVSWYQQTPGQGLQFLFEYFSETQRNKGNFPGRFSGRQFSNSRSEMNVSTLELGDSALYLCASSLGPGGTSYNEQFFGPGTRLTVL.

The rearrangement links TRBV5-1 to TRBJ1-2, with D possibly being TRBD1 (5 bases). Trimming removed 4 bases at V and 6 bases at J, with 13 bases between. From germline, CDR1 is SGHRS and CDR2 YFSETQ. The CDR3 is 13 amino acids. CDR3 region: CASSPPGLDGYTF. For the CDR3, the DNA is TGCGCCAGCAGCCCTCCAGGGTTGGATGGCTACACCTTC.